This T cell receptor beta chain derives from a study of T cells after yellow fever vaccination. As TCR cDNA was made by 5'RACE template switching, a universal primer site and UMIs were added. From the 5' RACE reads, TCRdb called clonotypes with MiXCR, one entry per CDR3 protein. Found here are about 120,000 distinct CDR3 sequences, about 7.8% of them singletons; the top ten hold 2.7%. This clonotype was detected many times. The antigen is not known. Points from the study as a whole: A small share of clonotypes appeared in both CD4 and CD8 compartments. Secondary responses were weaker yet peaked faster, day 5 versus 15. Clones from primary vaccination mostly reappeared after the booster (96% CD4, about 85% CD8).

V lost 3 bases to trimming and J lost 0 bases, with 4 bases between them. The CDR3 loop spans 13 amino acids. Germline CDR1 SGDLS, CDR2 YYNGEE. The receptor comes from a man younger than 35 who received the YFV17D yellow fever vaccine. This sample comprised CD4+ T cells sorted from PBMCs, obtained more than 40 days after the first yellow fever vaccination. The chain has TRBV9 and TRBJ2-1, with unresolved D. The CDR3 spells CASSDSSYNEQFF. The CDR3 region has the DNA TGTGCCAGCAGCGACAGCTCCTACAATGAGCAGTTCTTC.